This TCR beta chain was retrieved from a study of blood T cell repertoires in COVID-19. Sequenced by immunoSEQ multiplex PCR; TCRdb stores in-frame clones only, minus some. Of approximately 390,000 clones in the sample, 85% to 90% were seen once. The sample holds one count of this clone. The specimen was PBMCs or T cells enriched from blood (not recorded which). The TCR sequence derives from a woman aged 45 to 65 who had recovered from COVID-19.

The DNA for the CDR3 is TGTGCCAGCAGCCTCCTTAGCGGGGGATCCTACGAGCAGTACTTC. It yields the protein CASSLLSGGSYEQYF. The gene calls are TRBV3-1 (or the pseudogene TRBV3-2) and TRBJ2-7; 9 bases are shared with TRBD2. V gave up 4 bases and J gave up 1 base; unmatched junction bases: 5. Per the germline V gene, CDR1 is LGHDT and CDR2 is YNNKEL (reference sequence). This CDR3 spans 15 amino acids.